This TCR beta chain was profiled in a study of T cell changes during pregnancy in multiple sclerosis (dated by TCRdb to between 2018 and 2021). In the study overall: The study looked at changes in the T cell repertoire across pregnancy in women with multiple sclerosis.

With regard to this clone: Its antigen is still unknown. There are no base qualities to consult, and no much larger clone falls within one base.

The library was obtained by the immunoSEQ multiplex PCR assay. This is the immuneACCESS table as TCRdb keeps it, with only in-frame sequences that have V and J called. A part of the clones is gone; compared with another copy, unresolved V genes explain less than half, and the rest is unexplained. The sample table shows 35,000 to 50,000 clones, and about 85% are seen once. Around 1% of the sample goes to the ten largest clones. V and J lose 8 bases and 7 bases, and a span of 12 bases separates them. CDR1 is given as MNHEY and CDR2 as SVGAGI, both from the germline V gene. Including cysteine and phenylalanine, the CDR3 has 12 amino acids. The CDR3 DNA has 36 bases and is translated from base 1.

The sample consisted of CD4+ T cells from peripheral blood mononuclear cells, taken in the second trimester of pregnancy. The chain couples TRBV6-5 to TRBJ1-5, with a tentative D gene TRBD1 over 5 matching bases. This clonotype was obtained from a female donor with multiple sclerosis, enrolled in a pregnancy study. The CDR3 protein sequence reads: CASRGGDQPQHF. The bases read TGTGCCAGCCGGGGCGGGGACCAGCCCCAGCATTTT.